These 6 T cell receptor beta chains were sequenced from one sample in a study of shared clonotypes between healthy human individuals. As defined, naive CD8 cells were CD45RO-negative and positively selected for CCR7, with terminally differentiated effector memory CD45RA+ cells excluded. Profiled with immunoSEQ multiplex PCR; TCRdb holds only in-frame clones, not every one. The sample holds millions of clones, about 93% seen once. The sample comprised naive CD8+ T cells from PBMCs. The source is a man between 18 and 29 years old in good health. Some clones in this sample may be carry-over from other donors' samples.

CDR3: CASRLTGEMGNYGYTF. Here the CDR3 DNA reads TGTGCCAGTAGATTGACAGGTGAAATGGGTAACTATGGCTACACCTTC. The gene calls are TRBV19 and TRBJ1-2; D is possibly TRBD1 (6 bases). V was shortened by 6 bases and J by 1 base, with 18 bases between the two germline ends. Germline V gives CDR1 LNHDA, CDR2 SQIVND (reference sequence). CDR3 length: 16 residues.

This chain connects TRBV13 to TRBJ2-7; TRBD1 agrees at 8 bases. With V trimmed by 0 bases and J by 1 base, 5 bases remained unmatched. CDR3 length equals 16 residues. Germline V CDR1 and CDR2: PRHDT, FYEKMQ (reference sequence). The CDR3: CASSLGPGQGSYEQYF. The CDR3 DNA is TGTGCCAGCAGCTTAGGCCCAGGACAGGGATCCTACGAGCAGTACTTC.

The sample holds one count of this clone. The V gene is TRBV6-1, the J gene TRBJ2-1; 9 nucleotides match TRBD2. V lost 2 bases to trimming and J lost 1 base; unmatched junction nucleotides: 3. Germline loops: CDR1 MNHNS, CDR2 SASEGT. The CDR3 totals 16 residues. The CDR3 region is CASSEIAGVSYNEQFF. The CDR3 DNA sequence: TGTGCCAGCAGTGAAATAGCGGGGGTGTCCTACAATGAGCAGTTCTTC.

This clone occurred a few times. DNA of the CDR3: TGTGCCAGTAGTATGGACTATACCTTAATCTACGAGCAGTACTTC. Amino acid sequence: CASSMDYTLIYEQYF. V gene TRBV19 combines with J gene TRBJ2-7, with D perhaps TRBD2 (6 bases). CDR3 length: 15 amino acids. Germline loops: CDR1 LNHDA, CDR2 SQIVND (reference sequence). The ends were cut back, 3 bases at V and 3 bases at J, with 15 bases in the middle.

CDR3 sequence (DNA): TGTGCCAGTTCGACAGGGGAACTCTACGAGCAGTACTTC. It codes for CASSTGELYEQYF. V is TRBV19 and J is TRBJ2-7; 8 nucleotides agree with TRBD1. V was clipped by 8 bases and J by 3 bases; unmatched bases: 6. The CDR3 covers 13 residues. Per germline, CDR1 LNHDA and CDR2 SQIVND (reference sequence).

The chain uses TRBV6-5 and TRBJ2-7; D is possibly TRBD1 (5 bases). CDR1 is MNHEY, CDR2 SVGAGI, per germline. CDR3 length equals 15 residues. Trimming took 7 bases from V and 2 from J, leaving 18 bases between them. CDR3 in amino acids: CASTPNTGIPYEQYF. The CDR3 DNA follows: TGTGCCAGCACCCCAAACACAGGAATCCCCTACGAGCAGTACTTC.